The sequence of this TCR beta chain was determined in a study of response to subunit inactivated influenza vaccine. MiXCR, run by TCRdb on the RT-PCR reads, gives a single entry per CDR3 protein. The sample lists hundreds of thousands of distinct CDR3 sequences; about 25% were seen once. With 0 bases removed from V and 8 bases from J, the gap between germline ends came to 13 bases. The CDR3 runs to 14 residues. The source material was CD4+ T cells sorted from PBMCs, sampled 5 to 6 days after vaccination. This TCR derives from a man aged 50 to 60 who received an inactivated influenza vaccine. The chain has TRBV12-3 or TRBV12-4 and TRBJ1-2; D not resolved. The CDR3 here is CASSLATGMSGYTF. The CDR3 nucleotides read TGTGCCAGCAGTTTAGCGACGGGGATGTCAGGCTACACCTTC.